The T cell receptor (beta chain) described here comes from a study of cytomegalovirus exposure and HLA in healthy donors. Study-level points and caveats: It was confirmed in vitro that a few of the CMV-associated chains were specific for CMV antigens.

The ends were cut back, 1 base at V and 8 bases at J, with 9 bases in the middle. The CDR3 spans 13 residues. Germline V gene lookup returns CDR1 SGHKS and CDR2 YYEKEE (reference sequence). PCR was performed using 60 Vbeta and 13 Jbeta primers. Data came from immunoSEQ multiplex PCR; TCRdb stores just in-frame clones and leaves some out. The top ten clones hold around 2.2% of a sample with roughly 120,000 clones, 81% of them seen once. Regarding this clone: Its antigen is not known.

The sequence derives from a woman aged 25 to 39 in good health and CMV-seronegative. The chain has TRBV5-5 and TRBJ2-2; D is uncertain. Sequenced input: PBMCs. CDR3 loop: CASSLYLSGELFF. CDR3 in DNA: TGTGCCAGCAGCTTGTACCTATCGGGGGAGCTGTTTTTT.